This T cell receptor (beta chain) was found in a study of CD8+CD57+ T cells in acquired aplastic anemia. For the study at large: Among healthy donors, CD4+ cells averaged about 9.9 million reads. General study points: Significance was not reached for CD8+ Simpson's diversity between patients and controls. Patients and controls turned out to have some 30 CD8+ CDR3 sequences in common.

TCR beta VDJ combinations and CDR3 sequences were profiled from genomic DNA. TCRdb analysed the reads with MiXCR anew, one entry per CDR3 protein. The sample shows roughly 130,000 distinct CDR3 sequences, over 45% of them seen only once. Points on this clonotype: The antigen is undetermined.

Trimming shortened V by 5 bases and J by 11 bases, and 27 bases separated the two germline ends. The CDR3 has 16 amino acids. Germline CDR1 reads SGHAT; CDR2 reads FQDESV (reference sequence). The chain couples TRBV11-1 to TRBJ1-1; maybe TRBD1 (5 bases). The source of this sequence is a human donor in good health, serving as a control. Sequencing was done on a sample of sorted CD4+, CD8+, or CD8+CD57+ T cells (not recorded which) from PBMCs. The CDR3 region is CASSPPSVSGDRRAFF. The CDR3, as DNA: TGTGCCAGCAGCCCACCGTCCGTCTCCGGGGACCGAAGGGCTTTCTTT.